This T cell receptor beta chain was recovered during a study of OX40 agonist ivuxolimab in advanced cancers. Study at large: An agonistic anti-OX40 (CD134) antibody, ivuxolimab, was used to treat the patients. A diagnosis of hepatocellular carcinoma, melanoma, renal cell or head and neck cancer was present in dose-escalation patients. Broader study findings: Partly responding patients at 0.1-3.0 mg/kg showed some of the smallest clonal expansion.

Worth noting for this clone: The antigen remains undetermined.

Method: immunoSEQ multiplex PCR; TCRdb's copy keeps in-frame clones and lacks some. This table has roughly 70,000 clones, roughly 80% appearing once. The sequence derives from an adult with an advanced solid tumor such as melanoma, head and neck, liver or kidney cancer. The specimen was CD4+ or CD8+ T cells sorted from blood, collected in a trial of the OX40 agonist ivuxolimab.

The CDR3 sequence is CASSAQQGTEAFF. The CDR3, as DNA: TGTGCCAGCAGCGCACAACAGGGCACTGAAGCTTTCTTT. The chain employs TRBV7-9 and TRBJ1-1, with D tentatively TRBD1 (6 bases). The ends were cut back, 5 bases at V and 4 bases at J, with 11 bases in the middle. CDR1 is SEHNR and CDR2 is FQNEAQ in the germline V gene (reference sequence). The CDR3 length is 13 residues. The full variable domain, its missing parts supplied by reference TRBV7-9 and TRBJ1-1, is DTGVSQNPRHKITKRGQNVTFRCDPISEHNRLYWYRQTLGQGPEFLTYFQNEAQLEKSRLLSDRFSAERPKGSFSTLEIQRTEQGDSAMYLCASSAQQGTEAFFGQGTRLTVV.